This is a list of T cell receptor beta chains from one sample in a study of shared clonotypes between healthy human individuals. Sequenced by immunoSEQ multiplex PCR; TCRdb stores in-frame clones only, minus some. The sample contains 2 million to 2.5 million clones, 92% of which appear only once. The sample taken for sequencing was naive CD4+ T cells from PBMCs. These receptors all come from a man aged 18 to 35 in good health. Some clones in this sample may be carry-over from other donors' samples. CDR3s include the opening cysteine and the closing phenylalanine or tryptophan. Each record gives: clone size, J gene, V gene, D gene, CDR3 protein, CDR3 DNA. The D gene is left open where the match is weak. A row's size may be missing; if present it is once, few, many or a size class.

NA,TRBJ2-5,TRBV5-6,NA,CASGGTSVYETQYF,TGTGCCAGCGGTGGGACATCGGTGTATGAGACCCAGTACTTC
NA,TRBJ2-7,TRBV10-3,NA,CAISVMSYEQYF,TGTGCCATCAGTGTGATGTCATACGAGCAGTACTTC
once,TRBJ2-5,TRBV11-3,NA,CASSPDGGHQETQYF,TGTGCCAGCAGCCCTGATGGGGGACACCAAGAGACCCAGTACTTC
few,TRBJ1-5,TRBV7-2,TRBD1,CASSSNRGYQPQHF,TGTGCCAGCAGCTCTAACAGGGGTTACCAGCCCCAGCATTTT
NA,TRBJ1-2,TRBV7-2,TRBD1,CASSARQGLGYTF,TGTGCCAGCAGCGCTAGACAGGGGTTGGGCTACACCTTC
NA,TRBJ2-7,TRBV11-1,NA,CASSSYRVSYEQYF,TGTGCCAGCAGCTCATACAGGGTTAGCTACGAGCAGTACTTC
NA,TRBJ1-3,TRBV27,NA,CASSLLGPRGINTIYF,TGTGCCAGCAGTTTATTGGGGCCAAGGGGGATTAACACCATATATTTT
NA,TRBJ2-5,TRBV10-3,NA,CAIRREETQYF,TGTGCCATCAGGAGAGAAGAGACCCAGTACTTC
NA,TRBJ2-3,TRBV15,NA,CATSSQRAGSSDTQYF,TGTGCCACCAGCAGCCAGAGGGCGGGATCCTCAGATACGCAGTATTTT
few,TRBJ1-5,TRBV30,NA,CAWSVWEGRDRNQPQHF,TGTGCCTGGAGTGTCTGGGAGGGGAGGGATCGCAATCAGCCCCAGCATTTT
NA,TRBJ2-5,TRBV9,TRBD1,CASSVTGKETQYF,TGTGCCAGCAGCGTGACAGGGAAAGAGACCCAGTACTTC
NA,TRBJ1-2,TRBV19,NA,CASSLGQLYGYTF,TGTGCCAGTAGTTTGGGACAACTCTATGGCTACACCTTC
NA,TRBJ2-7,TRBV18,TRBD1,CASSPVGGQAYEQYF,TGTGCCAGCTCACCAGTTGGGGGACAGGCCTACGAGCAGTACTTC
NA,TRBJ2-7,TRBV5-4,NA,CASSSNYEQYF,TGTGCCAGCAGCTCTAACTACGAGCAGTACTTC
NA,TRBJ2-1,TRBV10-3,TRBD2,CAIREGRAGGNEQFF,TGTGCCATCAGGGAGGGGCGAGCGGGAGGCAATGAGCAGTTCTTC
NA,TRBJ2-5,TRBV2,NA,CASSEDRNRETQYF,TGTGCCAGCAGTGAAGACCGCAACCGAGAGACCCAGTACTTC
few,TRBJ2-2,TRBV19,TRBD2,CASRSTGGDTGELFF,TGTGCCAGTAGGAGTACTGGGGGGGACACCGGGGAGCTGTTTTTT
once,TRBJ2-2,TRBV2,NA,CASRRVTGEVGELFF,TGTGCCAGCAGAAGGGTAACGGGAGAGGTCGGGGAGCTGTTTTTT
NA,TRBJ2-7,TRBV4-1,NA,CASSQAGTGYEQYF,TGCGCCAGCAGCCAAGCCGGGACGGGCTACGAGCAGTACTTC
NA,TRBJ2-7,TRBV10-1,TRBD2,CASTQTSARTYEQYF,TGCGCCAGCACCCAAACTAGCGCCCGAACCTACGAGCAGTACTTC
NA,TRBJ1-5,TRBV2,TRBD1,CASGTEIKPQHF,TGTGCCAGCGGGACAGAGATCAAGCCCCAGCATTTT
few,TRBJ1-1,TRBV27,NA,CASSSIGGTEAFF,TGTGCCAGCAGTTCCATCGGGGGGACTGAAGCTTTCTTT
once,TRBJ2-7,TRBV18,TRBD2,CASSSLAGGLYEQYF,TGTGCCAGCTCATCGTTAGCGGGAGGGCTCTACGAGCAGTACTTC
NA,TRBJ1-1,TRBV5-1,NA,CASSPNPVGNTEAFF,TGCGCCAGCAGCCCAAACCCAGTGGGGAACACTGAAGCTTTCTTT
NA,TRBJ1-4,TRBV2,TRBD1,CASNPGQGGEKLFF,TGTGCCAGCAATCCGGGACAGGGAGGTGAAAAACTGTTTTTT
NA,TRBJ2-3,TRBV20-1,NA,CSAMRTDTQYF,TGCAGTGCTATGCGCACAGATACGCAGTATTTT
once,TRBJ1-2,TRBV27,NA,CASSHAGTAGNGYTF,TGTGCCAGCAGTCACGCTGGGACGGCAGGTAATGGCTACACCTTC
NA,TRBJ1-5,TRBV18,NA,CASSPSDKYQPQHF,TGTGCCAGCTCACCCTCGGACAAATATCAGCCCCAGCATTTT
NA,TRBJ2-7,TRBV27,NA,CASSLRSGLEHYEQYF,TGTGCCAGCAGTTTACGGTCCGGTCTAGAACATTACGAGCAGTACTTC
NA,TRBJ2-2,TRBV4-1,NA,CASSPERESGELFF,TGCGCCAGCAGCCCAGAACGGGAGTCCGGGGAGCTGTTTTTT
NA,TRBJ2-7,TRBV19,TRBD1,CASRAPGTGSYEQYF,TGTGCCAGTAGGGCCCCAGGGACAGGATCCTACGAGCAGTACTTC
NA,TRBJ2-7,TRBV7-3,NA,CASSSTGDYEQYF,TGTGCCAGCAGCTCGACAGGAGACTACGAGCAGTACTTC
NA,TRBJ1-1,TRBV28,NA,CASSLLGIAEAFF,TGTGCCAGCAGTTTGCTAGGGATCGCTGAAGCTTTCTTT
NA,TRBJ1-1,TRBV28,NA,CASSLTLEAFF,TGTGCCAGCAGTTTGACCCTTGAAGCTTTCTTT
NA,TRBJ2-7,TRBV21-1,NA,CASSLRAGCSYEQYF,TGTGCCAGCAGTCTCCGGGCAGGGTGCTCCTACGAGCAGTACTTC
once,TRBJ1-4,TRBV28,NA,CASKGGNEKLFF,TGTGCCAGCAAAGGCGGTAATGAAAAACTGTTTTTT
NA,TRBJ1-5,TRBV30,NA,CAWSVGGDRPQHF,TGTGCCTGGAGTGTTGGGGGGGACCGGCCCCAGCATTTT
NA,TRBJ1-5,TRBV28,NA,CASSFGPRGLFRNQPQHF,TGTGCCAGCAGTTTTGGCCCGCGGGGGCTATTCCGAAATCAGCCCCAGCATTTT
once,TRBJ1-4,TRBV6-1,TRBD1,CASSGGTANEKLFF,TGTGCCAGCAGTGGCGGGACAGCTAATGAAAAACTGTTTTTT
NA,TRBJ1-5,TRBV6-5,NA,CASSYDISEPQHF,TGTGCCAGCAGTTACGATATAAGCGAGCCCCAGCATTTT
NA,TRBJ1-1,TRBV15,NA,CATSRDLRVMNTEAFF,TGTGCCACCAGCAGAGATCTCAGGGTGATGAACACTGAAGCTTTCTTT
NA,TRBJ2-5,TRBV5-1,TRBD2,CASSLLAGGPQETQYF,TGCGCCAGCAGCTTGCTTGCGGGAGGGCCCCAAGAGACCCAGTACTTC